One sample yielded the 23 T cell receptor beta chains listed below, sequenced in a study of beta chain features in type 1 diabetes. The investigators reverse transcribed all of the isolated RNA, so they sequenced expressed TCRB transcripts. The method was immunoSEQ multiplex PCR; TCRdb's version includes in-frame clones alone and lacks a portion of them. The sample consists of around 500,000 clones, around 10% of them appearing once. Sequenced sample: naive CD4+ T cells from blood. Receptors originate from a woman aged 18-30 years in good health.

This clone was observed a few times. The chain is built from TRBV6-1 and TRBJ2-2; D remains ambiguous. Trimming removed 6 bases at V and 5 bases at J, with 10 bases between. The length of the CDR3 is 13 residues. Germline V gene data show CDR1 as MNHNS and CDR2 as SASEGT. CDR3 amino acids: CASRLSGTGELFF. The CDR3 DNA is TGTGCCAGCAGGCTTTCCGGGACCGGGGAGCTGTTTTTT.

This clone was found a few times. DNA of the CDR3: TGTGCCAGCAGCCCTAGGGTAGCACCCCTGGGCGAGCAGTACGTC. Translating gives CASSPRVAPLGEQYV. The gene calls are TRBV7-8 and TRBJ2-7, with unresolved D. Germline V lookup: CDR1 SGHVS, CDR2 FQNEAQ. V was clipped by 5 bases and J by 6 bases, with 20 bases between them. The CDR3 has 15 amino acids.

This clone occurred a few times. This chain uses TRBV4-2 with TRBJ2-1; D call uncertain. The CDR3 covers 17 residues. The germline V gene encodes CDR1 LGHNA and CDR2 YNFKEQ. Trimming took 2 bases from V and 0 from J, leaving 14 bases between them. CDR3 DNA: TGTGCCAGCAGCCAAACCCCCACAAGGAGCTCCTACAATGAGCAGTTCTTC. Its translation is CASSQTPTRSSYNEQFF.

This chain uses TRBV6-6 with TRBJ2-1; 9 nucleotides align to TRBD2. J lost 9 bases, V lost 5 bases, and 5 bases had no gene match. Germline V gene sequence: CDR1 MNHNY, CDR2 SVGAGI (reference sequence). The CDR3 totals 13 residues. The CDR3 nucleotides read TGTGCCAGCAGTGGCCGACTAGCGGTTGAGCAGTTCTTC. Its protein product is CASSGRLAVEQFF.

The chain combines TRBV7-2 with TRBJ1-1, with unresolved D. The V end was cut by 7 bases, the J end by 2 bases, with 14 bases between. CDR3 size: 14 residues. The germline gives CDR1 SGHTA, CDR2 FQGNSA. The CDR3 sequence: CASTLTYANTEAFF. The CDR3 coding sequence is TGTGCCAGCACCCTAACTTATGCCAACACTGAAGCTTTCTTT.

This clone came up a few times. Its ends do not fully match the called genes, so a read error is possible. The chain is built from TRBV5-1 and TRBJ2-1; tentatively, D is TRBD2 (5 bases). Germline V gene lookup returns CDR1 SGHRS and CDR2 YFSETQ. The CDR3 has 15 amino acids. CDR3 sequence reads: CASNLELPDSTPQFF. CDR3 coding DNA: TGCGCCAGCAACTTGGAACTCCCGGACTCGACGCCGCAGTTCTTC.

The CDR3 DNA sequence: TGCGCCAGCGACCCGTCCGGCGCGGAGACCCAGTACTTC. Its protein product is CASDPSGAETQYF. V and J are TRBV5-1 and TRBJ2-5, with unresolved D. CDR1 and CDR2 (germline): SGHRS, YFSETQ. The CDR3 is made up of 13 amino acids. V shed 7 bases and J shed 5 bases, with 15 bases lying between them.

The chain is built from TRBV13 and TRBJ2-7; D possibly corresponds to TRBD2 (6 bases). Germline CDR1 is PRHDT and CDR2 is FYEKMQ (reference sequence). The CDR3 is made up of 14 amino acids. V shed 5 bases and J shed 3 bases, with 14 bases lying between them. This CDR3 reads CASSPRRGFYEQYF. CDR3 nucleotide sequence: TGTGCCAGCAGCCCCCGACGGGGGTTCTACGAGCAGTACTTC. The full variable domain, completed using reference TRBV13 and TRBJ2-7, is AAGVIQSPRHLIKEKRETATLKCYPIPRHDTVYWYQQGPGQDPQFLISFYEKMQSDKGSIPDRFSAQQFSDYHSELNMSSLELGDSALYFCASSPRRGFYEQYFGPGTRLTVT.

This clone was observed a few times. V is TRBV4-3 and J is TRBJ2-5; a weak D match, TRBD2 (5 bases). V gave up 4 bases and J gave up 7 bases, with 13 bases separating them. The CDR3 covers 13 residues. Per the germline V gene, CDR1 is LGHNA and CDR2 is YSLEER. CDR3 residues: CASSPERTLTQYF. As DNA, the CDR3 is TGCGCCAGCAGCCCCGAGCGGACCCTGACCCAGTACTTC.

The V call is TRBV7-2, the J call TRBJ2-1, with TRBD2 matching 12 bases. V dropped 10 bases and J dropped 12; count of bases not matched to a gene: 7. The length of the CDR3 is 12 residues. Germline values: CDR1 SGHTA, CDR2 FQGNSA. CDR3 DNA: TGTGCCATCGGACTAGCGGGATTGCGGCAGTTCTTC. The encoded protein is CAIGLAGLRQFF.

Only a few counts were recorded for this clone. The chain employs TRBV19 and TRBJ2-2; the match to TRBD2 covers 10 bases. Losses at the gene ends were 5 bases for V and 4 bases for J; bases not matched to a gene: 7. CDR1 LNHDA and CDR2 SQIVND come from the germline V gene (reference sequence). There are 16 residues in the CDR3. Here the CDR3 reads CASSPSGRAATGELFF. The CDR3 region has the DNA TGTGCCAGTAGTCCCAGCGGGAGGGCAGCCACCGGGGAGCTGTTTTTT.

Only a few counts were recorded for this clone. V is TRBV14 and J is TRBJ1-1, with 7 bases that match TRBD1. J was trimmed by 5 bases and V by 0 bases; bases with no gene match: 6. The CDR3 is 15 residues long. Germline V gene data show CDR1 as SGHDN and CDR2 as FVKESK. The CDR3 loop is CASSQDQGGWTEAFF. CDR3 sequence (DNA): TGTGCCAGCAGCCAAGATCAGGGGGGTTGGACTGAAGCTTTCTTT.

The chain has TRBV7-9 and TRBJ2-7; TRBD1 aligns across 12 bases. CDR3 length: 16 amino acids. V shed 3 bases and J 7 bases; nucleotides not matched to a gene: 10. The germline V gene encodes CDR1 SEHNR and CDR2 FQNEAQ (reference sequence). CDR3 in DNA: TGTGCCAGCAGCTTGCCTCCGGGACAGGGGGCAAGAGAGCAGTACTTC. This sequence encodes CASSLPPGQGAREQYF.

This clone has a handful of counts. The rearrangement joins TRBV30 to TRBJ1-2; tentative D call: TRBD1 (5 bases). Germline-derived CDR1 and CDR2 are GTSNPN and SVGIG (reference sequence). This CDR3 spans 12 amino acids. V was pared by 2 bases and J by 5 bases, with 9 bases between. As DNA, the CDR3 is TGTGCCTGGAGTCCGACAGTTTATGGCTACACCTTC. It codes for CAWSPTVYGYTF.

This clone was observed a handful of times. V and J are TRBV7-2 and TRBJ1-2; perhaps TRBD1 as D (5 bases). Trimming shortened V by 4 bases and J by 4 bases, and 16 bases separated the two germline ends. Germline loops: CDR1 SGHTA, CDR2 FQGNSA. This CDR3 spans 15 amino acids. The chain's CDR3 is CASSSAFGQGYGYTF. The CDR3 DNA sequence: TGTGCCAGCAGCTCCGCCTTCGGACAAGGCTATGGCTACACCTTC.

V usage is TRBV25-1 and J usage is TRBJ1-2; D is unclear. In germline, CDR1 is MGHDK, CDR2 SYGVNS. The V end lost 8 bases, the J end lost 3 bases, and 16 bases lay between the germline ends. CDR3 length: 14 residues. This chain's CDR3 is CASFAERDHYGYTF. The CDR3 coding sequence is TGTGCCAGCTTCGCAGAGAGGGATCACTATGGCTACACCTTC.

This chain uses TRBV5-1 with TRBJ2-7; a weak D match, TRBD2 (5 bases). This CDR3 spans 16 amino acids. CDR1 is SGHRS and CDR2 is YFSETQ in the germline V gene. With 7 bases removed from V and 6 bases from J, the gap between germline ends came to 26 bases. CDR3 residues: CASAKKFIHEGGEQYF. The CDR3 DNA reads as TGCGCCAGCGCCAAGAAATTTATACACGAGGGCGGCGAGCAGTACTTC.

The J gene is TRBJ1-2, the V gene TRBV7-9; D gene unclear. The ends were cut back, 1 base at V and 4 bases at J, with 4 bases in the middle. The CDR3 runs 12 residues. Germline CDR1 is SEHNR and CDR2 is FQNEAQ (reference sequence). As DNA, the CDR3 is TGTGCCAGCAGCTTAGGGTTCTATGGCTACACCTTC. Its protein product is CASSLGFYGYTF.

This clone has a count of ten or more. The genes are TRBV29-1 and TRBJ2-2; no definite D call. V was cut by 7 bases and J by 1 base, with 13 bases left in between. CDR1 is SQVTM and CDR2 is ANQGSEA in the germline V gene. The CDR3 runs to 14 residues. The CDR3 protein is CSAARRRNTGELFF. CDR3 DNA: TGCAGCGCCGCCAGGCGGAGGAACACCGGGGAGCTGTTTTTT.

This clone has a handful of counts. The chain carries TRBV29-1 and TRBJ2-5; TRBD2 matches 8 bases. Unmatched junction bases numbered 11, after V lost 7 bases and J lost 4 bases. The CDR3 extends over 14 amino acids. CDR1 is SQVTM, CDR2 ANQGSEA, per germline. This chain's CDR3 is CSGHTPGGRETQYF. The CDR3, as DNA: TGCAGCGGCCACACCCCGGGGGGGCGAGAGACCCAGTACTTC.

This clone was detected only a few times. The V and J genes are TRBV29-1 and TRBJ2-1; 10 nucleotides agree with TRBD2. This CDR3 spans 16 amino acids. The germline V gene has CDR1 SQVTM and CDR2 ANQGSEA. The ends lost 1 base at V and 3 bases at J; junction bases unmatched: 6. The CDR3 DNA sequence: TGCAGCGTTGAAGGTGTTGGACTAGCGGTCTACAATGAGCAGTTCTTC. It encodes CSVEGVGLAVYNEQFF.

The rearrangement links TRBV7-3 to TRBJ2-2; D remains ambiguous. Trimming took off 2 bases at V and 4 bases at J, with 14 bases between the two ends. Germline CDR1 reads SGHTA; CDR2 reads FQGTGA. The CDR3 is made up of 16 amino acids. The CDR3 loop is CASSLLGMLSTGELFF. For the CDR3, the DNA is TGTGCCAGCAGCTTACTGGGCATGCTAAGCACCGGGGAGCTGTTTTTT.

The rearrangement uses TRBV29-1 and TRBJ1-1, with TRBD1 matching over 7 bases. Germline values: CDR1 SQVTM, CDR2 ANQGSEA. The J segment lost 3 bases and the V segment lost 4 bases, leaving 14 bases of the junction unmatched. The CDR3 covers 16 residues. The CDR3 loop is CSVAYGRGRGHTEAFF. The CDR3 DNA is TGCAGCGTTGCTTACGGACGAGGGAGGGGGCACACTGAAGCTTTCTTT.